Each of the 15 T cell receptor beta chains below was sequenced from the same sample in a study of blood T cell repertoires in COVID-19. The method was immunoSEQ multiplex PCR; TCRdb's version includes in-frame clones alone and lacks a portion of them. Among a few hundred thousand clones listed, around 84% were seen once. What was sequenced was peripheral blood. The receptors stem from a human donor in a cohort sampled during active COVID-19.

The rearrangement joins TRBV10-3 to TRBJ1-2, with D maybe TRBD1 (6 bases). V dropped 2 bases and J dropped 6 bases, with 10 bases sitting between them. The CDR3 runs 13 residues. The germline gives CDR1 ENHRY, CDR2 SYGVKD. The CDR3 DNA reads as TGTGCCATCAGTGAGGAACAGGGTGATGGCTACACCTTC. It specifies CAISEEQGDGYTF.

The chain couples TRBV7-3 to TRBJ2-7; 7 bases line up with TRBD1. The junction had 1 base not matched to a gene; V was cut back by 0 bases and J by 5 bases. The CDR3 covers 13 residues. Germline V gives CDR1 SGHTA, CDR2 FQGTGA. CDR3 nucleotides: TGTGCCAGCAGCTTAACAGGGGGCGACGAGCAGTACTTC. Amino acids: CASSLTGGDEQYF.

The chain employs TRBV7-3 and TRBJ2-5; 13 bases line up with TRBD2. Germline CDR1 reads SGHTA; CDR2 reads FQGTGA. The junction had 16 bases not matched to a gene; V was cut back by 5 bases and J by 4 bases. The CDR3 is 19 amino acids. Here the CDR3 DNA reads TGTGCCAGCAGCCCCGGACTAGCGGGAGATAGGTGGGAGGTAGAGACCCAGTACTTC. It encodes CASSPGLAGDRWEVETQYF.

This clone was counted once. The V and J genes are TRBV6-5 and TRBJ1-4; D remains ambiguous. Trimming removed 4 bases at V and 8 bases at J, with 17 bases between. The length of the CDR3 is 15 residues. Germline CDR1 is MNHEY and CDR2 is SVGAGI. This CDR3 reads CASSLREGREEKLFF. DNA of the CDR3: TGTGCCAGCAGTTTGAGGGAAGGACGGGAGGAAAAACTGTTTTTT.

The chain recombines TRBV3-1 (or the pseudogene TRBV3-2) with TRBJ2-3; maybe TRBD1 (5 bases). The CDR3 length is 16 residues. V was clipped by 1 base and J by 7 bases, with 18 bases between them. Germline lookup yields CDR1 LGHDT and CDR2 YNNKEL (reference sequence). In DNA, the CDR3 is TGTGCCAGCAGCCAAGCCGGTTTCAGGGTGAGACATACGCAGTATTTT. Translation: CASSQAGFRVRHTQYF.

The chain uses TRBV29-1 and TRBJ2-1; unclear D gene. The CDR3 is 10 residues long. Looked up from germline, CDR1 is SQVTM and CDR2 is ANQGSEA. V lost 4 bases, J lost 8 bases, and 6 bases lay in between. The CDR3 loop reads CSVAEDEQFF. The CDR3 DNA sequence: TGCAGCGTTGCCGAGGATGAGCAGTTCTTC.

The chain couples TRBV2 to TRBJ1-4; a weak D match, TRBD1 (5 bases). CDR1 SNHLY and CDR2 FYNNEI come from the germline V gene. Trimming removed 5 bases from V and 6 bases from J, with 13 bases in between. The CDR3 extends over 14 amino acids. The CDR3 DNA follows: TGTGCCAGCAGTTTCAGGGTTTTAGATGAAAAACTGTTTTTT. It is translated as CASSFRVLDEKLFF.

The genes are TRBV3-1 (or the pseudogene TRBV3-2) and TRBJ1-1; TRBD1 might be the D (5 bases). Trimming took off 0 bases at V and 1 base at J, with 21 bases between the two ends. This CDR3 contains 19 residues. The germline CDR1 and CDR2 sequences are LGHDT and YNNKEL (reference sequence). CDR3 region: CASSQEVGWGVSTNTEAFF. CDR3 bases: TGTGCCAGCAGCCAAGAGGTAGGCTGGGGGGTCAGTACGAACACTGAAGCTTTCTTT.

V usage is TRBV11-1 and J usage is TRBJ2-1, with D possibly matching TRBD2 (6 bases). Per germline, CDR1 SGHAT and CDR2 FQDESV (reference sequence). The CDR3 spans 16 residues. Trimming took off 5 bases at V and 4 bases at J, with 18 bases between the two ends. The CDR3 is CASSVSERVRYNEQFF. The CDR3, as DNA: TGTGCCAGCAGCGTCTCGGAGCGGGTCCGATACAATGAGCAGTTCTTC.

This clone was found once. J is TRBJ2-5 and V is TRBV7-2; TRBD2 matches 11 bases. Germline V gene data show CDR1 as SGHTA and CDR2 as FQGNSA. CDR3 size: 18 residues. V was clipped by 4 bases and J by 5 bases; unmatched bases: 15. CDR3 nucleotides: TGTGCCAGCAGCTCCCCCGTTGTGTCTAGCGGGGGGATGGAGACCCAGTACTTC. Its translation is CASSSPVVSSGGMETQYF.

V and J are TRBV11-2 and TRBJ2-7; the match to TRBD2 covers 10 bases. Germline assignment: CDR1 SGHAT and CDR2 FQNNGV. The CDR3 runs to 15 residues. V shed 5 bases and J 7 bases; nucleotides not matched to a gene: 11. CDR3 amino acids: CASSVLAGTTWEQYF. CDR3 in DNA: TGTGCCAGCAGCGTACTAGCGGGGACTACTTGGGAGCAGTACTTC.

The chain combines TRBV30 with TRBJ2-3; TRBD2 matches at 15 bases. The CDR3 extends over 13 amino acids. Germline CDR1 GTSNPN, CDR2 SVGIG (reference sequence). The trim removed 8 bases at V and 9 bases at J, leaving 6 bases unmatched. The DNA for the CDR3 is TGTGCCGGGGGACTAGCGGGGGGCCGAACGCAGTATTTT. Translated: CAGGLAGGRTQYF. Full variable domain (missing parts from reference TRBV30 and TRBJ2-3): SQTIHQWPATLVQPVGSPLSLECTVEGTSNPNLYWYRQAAGRGLQLLFYSVGIGQISSEVPQNLSASRPQDRQFILSSKKLLLSDSGFYLCAGGLAGGRTQYFGPGTRLTVL.

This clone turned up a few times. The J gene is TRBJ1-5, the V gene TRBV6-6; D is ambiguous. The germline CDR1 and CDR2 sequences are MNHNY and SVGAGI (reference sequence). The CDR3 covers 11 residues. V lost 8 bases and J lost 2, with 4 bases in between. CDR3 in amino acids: CASQGNQPQHF. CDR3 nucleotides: TGTGCCAGCCAGGGCAATCAGCCCCAGCATTTT.

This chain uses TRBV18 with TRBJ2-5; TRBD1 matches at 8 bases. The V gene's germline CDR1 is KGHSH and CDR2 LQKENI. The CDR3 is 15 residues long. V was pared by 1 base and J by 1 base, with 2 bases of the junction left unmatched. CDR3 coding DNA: TGTGCCAGCTCACCACGCGGACAGGGCCAAGAGACCCAGTACTTC. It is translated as CASSPRGQGQETQYF.

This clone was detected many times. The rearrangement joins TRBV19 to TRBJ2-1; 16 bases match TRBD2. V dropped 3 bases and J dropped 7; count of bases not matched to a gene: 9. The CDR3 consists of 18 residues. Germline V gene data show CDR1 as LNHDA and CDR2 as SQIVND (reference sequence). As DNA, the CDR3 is TGTGCCAGTAGTATGATTGGGACTAGCGGGAGGGTGGCGAATGAGCAGTTCTTC. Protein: CASSMIGTSGRVANEQFF.